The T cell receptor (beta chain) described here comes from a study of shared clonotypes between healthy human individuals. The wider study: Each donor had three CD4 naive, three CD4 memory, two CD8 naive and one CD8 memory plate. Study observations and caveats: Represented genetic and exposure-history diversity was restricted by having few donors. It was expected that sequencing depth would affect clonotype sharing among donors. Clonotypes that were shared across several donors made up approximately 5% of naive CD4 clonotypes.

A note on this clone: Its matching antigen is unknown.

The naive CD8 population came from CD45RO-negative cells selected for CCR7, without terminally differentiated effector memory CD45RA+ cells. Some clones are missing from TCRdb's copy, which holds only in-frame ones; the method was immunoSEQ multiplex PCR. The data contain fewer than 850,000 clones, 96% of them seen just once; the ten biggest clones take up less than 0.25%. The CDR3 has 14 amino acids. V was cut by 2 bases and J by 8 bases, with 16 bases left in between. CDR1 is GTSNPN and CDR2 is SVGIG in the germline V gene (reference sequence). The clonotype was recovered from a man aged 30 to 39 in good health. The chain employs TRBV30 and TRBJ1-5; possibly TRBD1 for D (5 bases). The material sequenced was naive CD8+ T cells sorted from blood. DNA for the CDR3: TGTGCCTGGAGTTTGGGACTTCTAAGGGAGCCCCAGCATTTT. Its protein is CAWSLGLLREPQHF.